Below, 26 T cell receptor beta chains from the same sample are listed, as sequenced in a study of T-cell reconstitution after alpha-beta-depleted transplantation in children. Unique molecular identifiers were built into the TCRbeta library. TCRdb itself ran the PCR reads through MiXCR, one entry per CDR3 protein. The sample contains around 250,000 distinct CDR3 sequences, roughly 8.2% of which appear only once. The input for sequencing was PBMCs, mostly from graft donor cells, taken 180 days after TCRalphabeta/CD19-depleted stem cell transplant. These receptors came from a male patient between 5 and 17 years old who had a stem cell transplant for acute lymphoblastic leukemia, so the T cells may come from the graft donor.

This clonotype was counted at least ten times. The V call is TRBV10-3, the J call TRBJ2-7, with 11 bases fitting TRBD1. The germline CDR1 and CDR2 sequences are ENHRY and SYGVKD. After removal of 6 bases from V and 4 bases from J, the junction contained 5 bases not matched to a gene. The CDR3 has 14 amino acids. CDR3 residues: CAIRDRGPLYEQYF. As DNA, the CDR3 is TGTGCCATCAGGGACAGGGGGCCACTTTACGAGCAGTACTTC.

This clonotype was seen repeatedly, ten times or more. The gene calls are TRBV15 and TRBJ2-3; D remains unclear. CDR3 length: 12 amino acids. The germline V gene has CDR1 LNHNV and CDR2 YYDKDF (reference sequence). The ends were cut back, 5 bases at V and 4 bases at J, with 7 bases in the middle. Here the CDR3 reads CATSRPADTQYF. The CDR3 DNA reads as TGTGCCACCAGCCGCCCGGCAGATACGCAGTATTTT.

This clonotype was observed at least ten times. The genes are TRBV20-1 and TRBJ1-6; no reliable D call. V was pared by 4 bases and J by 5 bases, with 6 bases between. This CDR3 contains 12 residues. Per the germline V gene, CDR1 is DFQATT and CDR2 is SNEGSKA (reference sequence). The CDR3: CSATGNNSPLHF. DNA for the CDR3: TGCAGTGCTACAGGAAATAATTCACCCCTCCACTTT.

This clonotype was counted at least ten times. This sequence joins TRBV6-5 and TRBJ2-1; D may be TRBD2 (5 bases). The CDR3 has 15 residues. V was shortened by 0 bases and J by 10 bases, with 16 bases between the two germline ends. Germline lookup yields CDR1 MNHEY and CDR2 SVGAGI. DNA of the CDR3: TGTGCCAGCAGTTACTCGGACTTTCCCCCCAAGGAGCAGTTCTTC. This encodes CASSYSDFPPKEQFF.

In this sample, this clonotype turned up many times. The rearrangement links TRBV6-5 to TRBJ1-4; maybe TRBD1 (6 bases). V was shortened by 0 bases and J by 7 bases, with 18 bases between the two germline ends. The germline CDR1 and CDR2 sequences are MNHEY and SVGAGI. The CDR3 sequence is 17 residues long. This CDR3 reads CASSYSMPGGLVEKLFF. The DNA of the CDR3 is TGTGCCAGCAGTTACTCGATGCCTGGGGGGCTGGTTGAAAAACTGTTTTTT.

This clonotype was observed a few times. A much larger clone differs from this one at a single base, so this may be a read error. The V call is TRBV2, the J call TRBJ1-5; a weak D match, TRBD1 (5 bases). The CDR3 covers 19 residues. The germline V gene encodes CDR1 SNHLY and CDR2 FYNNEI. The CDR3 region has the DNA TGTACCAGCAGTTACGCGCGCGGGGGAAAGGGCCTTAGCAATCAGCCCCAGCATTTT. This sequence encodes CTSSYARGGKGLSNQPQHF.

V usage is TRBV21-1 and J usage is TRBJ2-2; the table calls TRBD1, which could not be checked here. TRBV21-1 has pseudogene status. This CDR3 is built from 16 residues. DNA for the CDR3: TGTGCCAGCAGCCTAGAATCCCAGGGGTGCGCCGGGGAGCTGTTTTTT. Protein sequence: CASSLESQGCAGELFF.

This clonotype showed up many times. The V gene is TRBV5-5, the J gene TRBJ1-2; no firm D call. The CDR3 sequence is 18 residues long. Trimming left V 4 bases short and J 4 bases short, with 26 bases between. The germline CDR1 and CDR2 sequences are SGHKS and YYEKEE (reference sequence). The CDR3 sequence is CASSKDGARIHLFYGYTF. CDR3 bases: TGTGCCAGCAGCAAGGATGGCGCCAGGATCCATCTTTTCTATGGCTACACCTTC.

This clonotype was seen many times. The V and J genes are TRBV19 and TRBJ2-2; D is perhaps TRBD1 (6 bases). CDR3 length: 15 amino acids. CDR1 LNHDA and CDR2 SQIVND come from the germline V gene (reference sequence). Trimming took 6 bases from V and 5 from J, leaving 16 bases between them. The CDR3 reads CASSPTGPRTGELFF. CDR3 bases: TGTGCCAGTAGCCCTACAGGGCCAAGAACCGGGGAGCTGTTTTTT.

This clonotype was counted at least ten times. The chain couples TRBV6-5 to TRBJ1-2, with D possibly TRBD1 on 5 matching bases. Trimming took 6 bases from V and 5 from J, leaving 10 bases between them. Germline values: CDR1 MNHEY, CDR2 SVGAGI. This CDR3 region has 12 residues. CDR3 sequence reads: CASSRDWYGYTF. The CDR3, as DNA: TGTGCCAGCAGCCGGGACTGGTATGGCTACACCTTC.

As to this clonotype: Possible read error: a much larger clone is one base away. The chain joins TRBV2 to TRBJ2-7, with D perhaps matching TRBD1 or TRBD2 (5 bases each). The germline CDR1 and CDR2 sequences are SNHLY and FYNNEI. V was clipped by 5 bases and J by 10 bases, with 21 bases between them. This CDR3 has 14 residues. CDR3 region: CASSPIQALGDQYF. The CDR3 DNA is TGTGCCAGCAGTCCGATACAGGCTTTAGGGGACCAGTACTTC.

This clonotype was seen repeatedly, ten times or more. The chain combines TRBV12-3 or TRBV12-4 with TRBJ2-7, with 9 bases fitting TRBD2. J gave up 2 bases and V 3 bases, and 8 bases lay outside the gene matches. The CDR3 consists of 16 residues. CDR3: CASSFRLAGTTYEQYF. In nucleotides, the CDR3 is TGTGCCAGCAGTTTTCGGCTAGCGGGAACGACCTACGAGCAGTACTTC.

This clonotype was counted many times. J is TRBJ2-1 and V is TRBV18; D unclear. The CDR3 has 13 residues. Trimming pared 2 bases from V and 9 bases from J, leaving 11 bases between. The germline V gene has CDR1 KGHSH and CDR2 LQKENI. CDR3 region: CASSPSSNGEQFF. The CDR3, as DNA: TGTGCCAGCTCACCAAGTAGCAACGGTGAGCAGTTCTTC.

This clonotype appeared many times. The chain employs TRBV5-7 and TRBJ2-7, with TRBD2 identical over 7 bases. TRBV5-7 falls under the ORF class, with uncertain function. The length of the CDR3 is 15 residues. V lost 0 bases to trimming and J lost 1 base; unmatched junction nucleotides: 4. Written as DNA, the CDR3 is TGTGCCAGCAGCTTGGAGCCTAGCGGTTCCTACGAGCAGTACTTC. Amino acids: CASSLEPSGSYEQYF.

Many counts were recorded for this clonotype. The chain links TRBV7-8 to TRBJ2-7; TRBD2 agrees at 7 bases. Germline trimming cut 1 base from V and 2 bases from J; bases unmatched to any gene: 11. This CDR3 is built from 17 residues. CDR1 and CDR2 from the germline V gene are SGHVS and FQNEAQ. CDR3 protein: CASSLGDVWGGAYEQYF. Written as DNA, the CDR3 is TGTGCCAGCAGCTTAGGGGACGTGTGGGGGGGTGCCTACGAGCAGTACTTC.

This clonotype was counted ten times or more. This chain's CDR3 is CASSHHRGTPEQYF. The CDR3 DNA is TGTGCCAGCAGCCACCACCGGGGGACGCCGGAGCAGTACTTC. The rearrangement joins TRBV3-1 to TRBJ2-7; the D gene is possibly TRBD2 (6 bases). The V and J ends lost 3 bases and 7 bases respectively, with 16 bases between them. Germline V CDR1 and CDR2: LGHDT, YNNKEL (reference sequence). The CDR3 consists of 14 residues.

This rearrangement joins TRBV12-3 or TRBV12-4 to TRBJ2-2; 8 nucleotides line up with TRBD1. With V trimmed by 2 bases and J by 3 bases, 8 bases remained unmatched. This CDR3 spans 17 amino acids. This chain's CDR3 is CASSLPTDRVDTGELFF. In DNA, the CDR3 is TGTGCCAGCAGTTTACCCACGGACAGGGTTGACACCGGGGAGCTGTTTTTT.

This clonotype was seen ten or more times. The rearrangement links TRBV19 to TRBJ1-1, with D uncertain. Germline-derived CDR1 and CDR2 are LNHDA and SQIVND (reference sequence). V dropped 3 bases and J dropped 0 bases, with 11 bases sitting between them. CDR3 size: 15 residues. The CDR3 sequence is CASSMALGMNTEAFF. CDR3 nucleotide sequence: TGTGCCAGTAGTATGGCCCTCGGAATGAACACTGAAGCTTTCTTT.

This clonotype appeared many times. The CDR3 is CASNDYLRTDTQYF. CDR3 nucleotides: TGTGCCAGCAATGACTACCTCCGCACAGATACGCAGTATTTT. The chain has TRBV12-3 or TRBV12-4 and TRBJ2-3; D possibly corresponds to TRBD2 (5 bases). V lost 7 bases to trimming and J lost 1 base, with 12 bases between them. The CDR3 loop spans 14 amino acids.

This clonotype was counted many times. The chain recombines TRBV2 with TRBJ2-3; D ambiguous. The germline V and J ends were trimmed by 0 bases and 8 bases, with 9 bases remaining between them. Germline assignment: CDR1 SNHLY and CDR2 FYNNEI. The CDR3 has 13 residues. CDR3 sequence: CASSEAIALTQYF. DNA for the CDR3: TGTGCCAGCAGTGAAGCGATAGCCCTTACGCAGTATTTT.

This clonotype was found many times. V and J are TRBV27 and TRBJ2-7, with D unresolved. V dropped 6 bases and J dropped 2 bases, with 14 bases sitting between them. Germline V gene data show CDR1 as MNHEY and CDR2 as SMNVEV (reference sequence). The CDR3 is made up of 14 amino acids. CDR3 sequence reads: CASSPRPLTYEQYF. For the CDR3, the DNA is TGTGCCAGCAGCCCTAGGCCCTTGACCTACGAGCAGTACTTC.

The table lists this clonotype with many counts. V gene TRBV7-2 combines with J gene TRBJ2-7; a possible D gene is TRBD2 (6 bases). Germline V lookup: CDR1 SGHTA, CDR2 FQGNSA. The CDR3 sequence is 16 residues long. Trimming took 3 bases from V and 2 from J, leaving 17 bases between them. CDR3 in DNA: TGTGCCAGCAGCTTCCCTGGGGGGTACCCCCCCTACGAGCAGTACTTC. Translated: CASSFPGGYPPYEQYF.

This clonotype was seen repeatedly, ten times or more. The V and J genes are TRBV5-1 and TRBJ1-2, with 8 bases aligning to TRBD1. The CDR3 spans 13 residues. The germline gives CDR1 SGHRS, CDR2 YFSETQ. Losses at the gene ends were 6 bases for V and 4 bases for J; bases not matched to a gene: 5. The CDR3 loop is CASNPGTGYGYTF. For the CDR3, the DNA is TGCGCCAGCAACCCCGGGACAGGCTATGGCTACACCTTC. Filled out from reference TRBV5-1 and TRBJ1-2, the complete variable domain reads KAGVTQTPRYLIKTRGQQVTLSCSPISGHRSVSWYQQTPGQGLQFLFEYFSETQRNKGNFPGRFSGRQFSNSRSEMNVSTLELGDSALYLCASNPGTGYGYTFGSGTRLTVV.

This clonotype was picked up many times. The chain joins TRBV28 to TRBJ2-1; D is ambiguous. Germline V gives CDR1 MDHEN, CDR2 SYDVKM. Trimming removed 1 base at V and 8 bases at J, with 12 bases between. The CDR3 contains 14 residues. CDR3 DNA sequence: TGTGCCAGCAGTTTATTCCATTTTAGGGATGAGCAGTTCTTC. It translates to CASSLFHFRDEQFF.

This clonotype has a count of ten or more. This chain connects TRBV5-5 to TRBJ2-1, with D perhaps matching TRBD2 (6 bases). V was cut by 0 bases and J by 7 bases, with 17 bases left in between. The CDR3 covers 16 residues. Germline assignment: CDR1 SGHKS and CDR2 YYEKEE (reference sequence). The DNA of the CDR3 is TGTGCCAGCAGCTTGGGTCTCCCGGACTACAGGAATGAGCAGTTCTTC. It encodes CASSLGLPDYRNEQFF.

This clonotype was picked up many times. The chain recombines TRBV12-3 or TRBV12-4 with TRBJ2-3; 9 bases are shared with TRBD2. CDR3 length equals 15 residues. Germline trimming cut 3 bases from V and 4 bases from J; bases unmatched to any gene: 5. The CDR3: CASSFRRGGPDTQYF. The DNA of the CDR3 is TGTGCCAGCAGTTTTCGGCGGGGGGGCCCAGATACGCAGTATTTT.